The source of this TCR beta chain is a study of somatic mutations in cytotoxic T cells in rheumatoid arthritis. About the study: Prior to any treatment and right after diagnosis, patient blood (approximately 29 ml EDTA) was drawn.

This clone came up a few times. Its antigen is undetermined. The study's findings and limits: Patients with rheumatoid arthritis, but not healthy controls, had CD8+ clonality that increased with age.

The data were produced by immunoSEQ multiplex PCR, yet TCRdb's version contains in-frame clones alone and is incomplete. The sample lists around 20,000 clones, 80% to 90% occurring once. Specimen: CD8+ T cells sorted from blood. This receptor was obtained from an adult with rheumatoid arthritis.

CDR3 sequence (DNA): TGTGCCAGCAGCCAAGAGCAGAACTACGAGCAGTACTTC. This gives the protein CASSQEQNYEQYF. The rearrangement links TRBV14 to TRBJ2-7; D ambiguous. CDR3 length: 13 residues. The germline V and J ends were trimmed by 0 bases and 3 bases, with 6 bases remaining between them. CDR1 and CDR2 (germline): SGHDN, FVKESK.